This record concerns one T cell receptor (beta chain) sequence. Antigen unknown. The data originate from a study of graft-versus-host responses after intestinal transplantation. Study conclusions and caveats: Early post-transplant declines in HvG were associated with peak levels of circulating GvH clones.

Profiling relied on immunoSEQ multiplex PCR, and the TCRdb table lists in-frame clones only, not all of them. The sample carries 5,000 to 7,500 clones, approximately 83% recorded once. The CDR3 spans 15 residues. V lost 1 base and J lost 3; bases outside the gene matches: 1. Germline CDR1 MGHRA, CDR2 YSYEKL. Lymphocytes from graft epithelium and lamina propria were isolated. The source material was ileum tissue, sampled 300 to 310 days after intestinal transplant. The receptor's source is a human patient who received an intestinal transplant, so some T cells may come from the graft donor. The chain has TRBV4-1 and TRBJ2-2; 8 positions agree with TRBD2. In nucleotides, the CDR3 is TGCGCCAGCAGCCAAGGACTAGCGCACACCGGGGAGCTGTTTTTT. Amino acid sequence: CASSQGLAHTGELFF.